Listed below are T cell receptor beta chains from one sample, sequenced in a study of spatial heterogeneity in lung cancer. Each CDR3 protein is one row after TCRdb ran MiXCR on the 5' RACE reads. Of around 12,000 distinct CDR3 sequences in the sample, about 5.4% were seen once. The sequencing here drew on lung tumor tissue, taken at surgery. The receptors originated from a female donor with early-stage non-small cell lung cancer. CDR3s include the opening cysteine and the closing phenylalanine or tryptophan. D genes are given only for firm matches. Clone sizes are shown as once, few, many, or a class for an expanded clone.

DNA: TGTGCCAGCAGCTCCACCTCGTGGGGGGCTGAAGCTTTCTTT; CDR3: CASSSTSWGAEAFF; D: -; length: 14; J: TRBJ1-1; V: TRBV7-9; size: medium-sized
DNA: TGTGCCAGCGAAGTCGAGGACAGGGGAAATTTTTTTGAAGCTTTCTTT; CDR3: CASEVEDRGNFFEAFF; D: TRBD1; length: 16; J: TRBJ1-1; V: TRBV7-6; size: many
DNA: TGTGCCATCAGTGAGTCGGGATACAATCAGCCCCAGCATTTT; CDR3: CAISESGYNQPQHF; D: -; length: 14; J: TRBJ1-5; V: TRBV10-3; size: medium-sized
DNA: TGTGCCAGCAGCTTAGGACTAGCGGGGGGGCCGGGAGAGACCCAGTACTTC; CDR3: CASSLGLAGGPGETQYF; D: TRBD2; length: 17; J: TRBJ2-5; V: TRBV7-2; size: many
DNA: TGCGCCAGCAGCTTACAGGATAGCAATCAGCCCCAGCATTTT; CDR3: CASSLQDSNQPQHF; D: -; length: 14; J: TRBJ1-5; V: TRBV4-1; size: many
DNA: TGTGCCAGCAGCCCGACGGTGAATGAAAAACTGTTTTTT; CDR3: CASSPTVNEKLFF; D: -; length: 13; J: TRBJ1-4; V: TRBV5-4; size: many
DNA: TGTGCCAGCAACCGGGGGGGTCAGAGTCAGCCCCAGCATTTT; CDR3: CASNRGGQSQPQHF; D: -; length: 14; J: TRBJ1-5; V: TRBV12-3/TRBV12-4; size: many
DNA: TGTGCCAGCAGCTTGGGACAGGCTTCTAGTTTT; CDR3: CASSLGQASSF; D: TRBD1; length: 11; J: TRBJ2-2; V: TRBV7-9; size: many
DNA: TGCGCCAGCAGCTTAGACAGGCGCTATGGCTACACCTTC; CDR3: CASSLDRRYGYTF; D: -; length: 13; J: TRBJ1-2; V: TRBV5-1; size: many
DNA: TGTGCCAGCAGCTTAGATAGCGACGAGCAGTACTTC; CDR3: CASSLDSDEQYF; D: -; length: 12; J: TRBJ2-7; V: TRBV11-2; size: many
DNA: TGTGCCAGCAGCCATGGCAACAGGGGCTATAACACTGAAGCTTTCTTT; CDR3: CASSHGNRGYNTEAFF; D: TRBD1; length: 16; J: TRBJ1-1; V: TRBV3-1; size: many
DNA: TGCGCCAGCAGCCGCCGTATTCAGGGGGCGCAGGGCGGGGAGCTGTTTTTT; CDR3: CASSRRIQGAQGGELFF; D: TRBD1; length: 17; J: TRBJ2-2; V: TRBV4-1; size: medium-sized
DNA: TGTGCCAGCACTCTGGGTCCGGTCACAGATACGCAGTATTTT; CDR3: CASTLGPVTDTQYF; D: -; length: 14; J: TRBJ2-3; V: TRBV12-3/TRBV12-4; size: medium-sized
DNA: TGTGCCAGCAGGGAATTGTCAGGAGGACAGCCCCAGCATTTT; CDR3: CASRELSGGQPQHF; D: -; length: 14; J: TRBJ1-5; V: TRBV27; size: many
DNA: TGTGCCAGCAGCCCCCTTGTCACCGGGGAGCTGTTTTTT; CDR3: CASSPLVTGELFF; D: -; length: 13; J: TRBJ2-2; V: TRBV7-8; size: many
DNA: TGTGCCAGCAGCCTCCCACCCGGGGAGCTGTTTTTT; CDR3: CASSLPPGELFF; D: -; length: 12; J: TRBJ2-2; V: TRBV7-9; size: many
DNA: TGTGCCAGCAGCCCTTGGGGGGCTAATGAAAAACTGTTTTTT; CDR3: CASSPWGANEKLFF; D: -; length: 14; J: TRBJ1-4; V: TRBV28; size: many
DNA: TGCAGTGCTAGTGGCGGGACTAGCGGGGCGAAACGCACAGATACGCAGTATTTT; CDR3: CSASGGTSGAKRTDTQYF; D: TRBD2; length: 18; J: TRBJ2-3; V: TRBV20-1; size: many
DNA: TGTGCCAGCAGCTTCTCCGTGACAGGGGGAGGTGAAAAACTGTTTTTT; CDR3: CASSFSVTGGGEKLFF; D: TRBD1; length: 16; J: TRBJ1-4; V: TRBV7-9; size: many
DNA: TGTGCCAGCAGCCCAGGGGTCCGCTACGAGCAGTACTTC; CDR3: CASSPGVRYEQYF; D: -; length: 13; J: TRBJ2-7; V: TRBV7-9; size: many
DNA: TGCAGTGCTAGAGCGGGACAGACCTTGAAGACCCAGTACTTC; CDR3: CSARAGQTLKTQYF; D: TRBD1; length: 14; J: TRBJ2-5; V: TRBV20-1; size: many
DNA: TGTGCCAGCAGCTTACCGGCGCTTAATGGCTACACCTTC; CDR3: CASSLPALNGYTF; D: -; length: 13; J: TRBJ1-2; V: TRBV7-9; size: many
DNA: TGCGCCAGCAGTCGTGGGGGAGCTGGGGCCAACGTCCTGACTTTC; CDR3: CASSRGGAGANVLTF; D: -; length: 15; J: TRBJ2-6; V: TRBV5-1; size: many
DNA: TGTGCCAGCAGCCCAGGGGGTCTTTATGATGAAAAACTGTTTTTT; CDR3: CASSPGGLYDEKLFF; D: TRBD1; length: 15; J: TRBJ1-4; V: TRBV11-3; size: many
DNA: TGTGCCAGCTCACCACAGTCGCGGGGGCCCTACAATGAGCAGTTCTTC; CDR3: CASSPQSRGPYNEQFF; D: -; length: 16; J: TRBJ2-1; V: TRBV18; size: medium-sized
DNA: TGCAGTGAGAGAACTAGCGGGGAGTCAAATACGCAGTATTTT; CDR3: CSERTSGESNTQYF; D: TRBD2; length: 14; J: TRBJ2-3; V: TRBV20-1; size: many
DNA: TGTGCCAGCAGGGGGGAGGTATCAGGCTACACCTTC; CDR3: CASRGEVSGYTF; D: -; length: 12; J: TRBJ1-2; V: TRBV3-1; size: many
DNA: TGTGCCAGCAGCTTACGGGACAGGCTTTACTTC; CDR3: CASSLRDRLYF; D: TRBD1; length: 11; J: TRBJ2-7; V: TRBV7-6; size: medium-sized
DNA: TGTGCCAGTAGTAGCCCCGGGACCAATCAGCCCCAGCATTTT; CDR3: CASSSPGTNQPQHF; D: -; length: 14; J: TRBJ1-5; V: TRBV19; size: many
DNA: TGTGCCAGCACTGGGGGAAACACCGGGGAGCTGTTTTTT; CDR3: CASTGGNTGELFF; D: -; length: 13; J: TRBJ2-2; V: TRBV9; size: many
DNA: TGCGCCAGCAGCCAAGGTACCTATCGGACAGGGAAAAACGAGCAGTACTTC; CDR3: CASSQGTYRTGKNEQYF; D: TRBD1; length: 17; J: TRBJ2-7; V: TRBV4-1; size: many
DNA: TGCAGTGCTGAGCGGGACAGGGGGCGATTTAGCTCCTACGAGCAGTACTTC; CDR3: CSAERDRGRFSSYEQYF; D: TRBD1; length: 17; J: TRBJ2-7; V: TRBV20-1; size: many
DNA: TGTGCCAGCAGCCAAGTTATGACCAGCGGCGATGAGCAGTTCTTC; CDR3: CASSQVMTSGDEQFF; D: -; length: 15; J: TRBJ2-1; V: TRBV4-2; size: many
DNA: TGTGCCAGCAGCGAAGGGACTAATACTGAGCAGTTCTTC; CDR3: CASSEGTNTEQFF; D: TRBD2; length: 13; J: TRBJ2-1; V: TRBV7-9; size: many
DNA: TGCGCCAGCAGCCTGTTGGGCGAGCAGTACTTC; CDR3: CASSLLGEQYF; D: -; length: 11; J: TRBJ2-7; V: TRBV4-1; size: few
DNA: TGTGCCAGTAGTACTCGCGGGACTACCTCCTACGAGCAGTACTTC; CDR3: CASSTRGTTSYEQYF; D: TRBD2; length: 15; J: TRBJ2-7; V: TRBV19; size: many
DNA: TGTGCCAGCACCCACGGTGGCGGCTACACCTTC; CDR3: CASTHGGGYTF; D: -; length: 11; J: TRBJ1-2; V: TRBV6-2/TRBV6-3; size: many
DNA: TGCAGTGTTACAACAGGCTACAATGAGCAGTTCTTC; CDR3: CSVTTGYNEQFF; D: -; length: 12; J: TRBJ2-1; V: TRBV20-1; size: many
DNA: TGTGCCAGCAGCCCCCGGGACTATAGGGCCTACGAGCAGTACTTC; CDR3: CASSPRDYRAYEQYF; D: TRBD2; length: 15; J: TRBJ2-7; V: TRBV9; size: many
DNA: TGCAGCGTTGTGAAGCAGAACACTGAAGCTTTCTTT; CDR3: CSVVKQNTEAFF; D: -; length: 12; J: TRBJ1-1; V: TRBV29-1; size: many
DNA: TGTGCCAGCGGCCCTCGGGGCGCAGTCTACACCGGGGAGCTGTTTTTT; CDR3: CASGPRGAVYTGELFF; D: -; length: 16; J: TRBJ2-2; V: TRBV7-2; size: many